Listed below are T cell receptor beta chains from one sample, sequenced in a study of blood T cell repertoires in COVID-19. Here immunoSEQ multiplex PCR was the method, and the copy in TCRdb shows in-frame clones only, minus some. Among a few hundred thousand clones, less than 90% were seen once, and the ten largest hold about 1.8%. Sequenced sample: peripheral blood. The receptors come from a man aged 65-85 years with acute or convalescent COVID-19. Each CDR3 is given with its conserved first and last residue. The order of the fields is D gene, J gene, V gene, CDR3 protein. The D gene is left open where the match is weak.

-	TRBJ2-4	TRBV2	CASSPSSVQYF
TRBD2	TRBJ2-1	TRBV9	CASSALAGVYNEQFF
TRBD1	TRBJ2-4	TRBV19	CASSPGQGTIQYF
TRBD1	TRBJ1-2	TRBV5-4	CASRATGGEIYGYTF
-	TRBJ1-5	TRBV3-1/TRBV3-2	CASSRGHSNQPQHF
-	TRBJ2-5	TRBV27	CASSRTTQERQYF
-	TRBJ2-3	TRBV21-1	CASSLDPEITQDTQYF
-	TRBJ1-1	TRBV2	CASSKGGARTEAFF
TRBD1	TRBJ1-5	TRBV18	CASSPGAGGGQPQHF
-	TRBJ1-1	TRBV19	CASKALGNTEAFF
TRBD2	TRBJ2-7	TRBV6-6	CASSGTSGSYEQYF
TRBD2	TRBJ2-5	TRBV7-6	CASSLALAGPLPMDF
TRBD1	TRBJ2-1	TRBV18	CASSPRDRFYNEQFF
-	TRBJ1-1	TRBV2	CASGKSEGTEAFF
TRBD1	TRBJ1-6	TRBV29-1	CSVATGTGWNSPLHF
TRBD1	TRBJ2-2	TRBV19	CATKEQGALIAGELFF
TRBD2	TRBJ2-1	TRBV7-9	CASSFPSGSYNEQFF
-	TRBJ1-1	TRBV5-5	CASSLVGQLNTEAFF